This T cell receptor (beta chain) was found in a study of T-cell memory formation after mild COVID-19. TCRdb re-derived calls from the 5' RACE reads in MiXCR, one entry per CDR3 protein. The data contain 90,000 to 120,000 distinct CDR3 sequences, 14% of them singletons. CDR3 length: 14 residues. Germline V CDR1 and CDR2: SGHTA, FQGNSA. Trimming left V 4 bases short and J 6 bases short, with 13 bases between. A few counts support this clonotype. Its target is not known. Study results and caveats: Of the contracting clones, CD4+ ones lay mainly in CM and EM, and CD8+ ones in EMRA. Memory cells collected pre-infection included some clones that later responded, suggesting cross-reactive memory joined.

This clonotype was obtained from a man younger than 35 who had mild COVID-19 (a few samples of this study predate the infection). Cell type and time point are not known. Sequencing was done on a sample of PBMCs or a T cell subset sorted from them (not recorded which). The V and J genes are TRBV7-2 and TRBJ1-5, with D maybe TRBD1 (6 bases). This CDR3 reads CASSSGAVPQPQHF. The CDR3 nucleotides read TGTGCCAGCAGCTCAGGGGCAGTTCCTCAGCCCCAGCATTTT.